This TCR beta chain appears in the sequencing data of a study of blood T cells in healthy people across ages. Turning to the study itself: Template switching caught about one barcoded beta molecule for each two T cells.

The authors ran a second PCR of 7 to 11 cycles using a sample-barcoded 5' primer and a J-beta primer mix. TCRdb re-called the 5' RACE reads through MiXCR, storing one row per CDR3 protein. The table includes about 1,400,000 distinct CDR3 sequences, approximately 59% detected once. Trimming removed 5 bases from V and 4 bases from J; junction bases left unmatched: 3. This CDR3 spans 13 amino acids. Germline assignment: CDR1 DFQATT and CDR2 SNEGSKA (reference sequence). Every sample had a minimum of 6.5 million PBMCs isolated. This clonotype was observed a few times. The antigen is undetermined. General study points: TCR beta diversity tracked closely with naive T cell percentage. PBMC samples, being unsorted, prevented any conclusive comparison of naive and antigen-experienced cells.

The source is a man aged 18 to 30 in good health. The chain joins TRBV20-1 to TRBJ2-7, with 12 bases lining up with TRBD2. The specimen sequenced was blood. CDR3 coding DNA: TGCAGTGCTGGACTAGCGGGAAGGTACGAGCAGTACTTC. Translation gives CSAGLAGRYEQYF.